The source of this T cell receptor (beta chain) is a study of T-cell reconstitution after alpha-beta-depleted transplantation in children. Whole-study results and caveats: Once a year had passed after transplant, T-cell counts and diversity came mostly from newly produced T cells.

Researchers prepared the TCRbeta library using unique molecular identifiers, the study reports. TCRdb processed the PCR reads anew with MiXCR; each CDR3 protein has one entry. This sample has over 400,000 distinct CDR3 sequences, with approximately 41% found just once. This clonotype has more than one count but fewer than ten. Its antigen is still unknown. Trimming took 4 bases from V and 4 from J; bases not matched to a gene: 6. The germline V gene has CDR1 SGHRS and CDR2 YFSETQ. CDR3 length: 14 residues. V is TRBV5-1 and J is TRBJ1-1, with TRBD1 matching over 8 bases. The sequencing used PBMCs, collected before TCRalphabeta/CD19-depleted stem cell transplant. This TCR was sampled from a girl aged 2-10 years with aplastic anemia, due to receive a stem cell transplant. DNA of the CDR3: TGCGCCAGCAGCAGAGGACAGGGTGGCACTGAAGCTTTCTTT. Encoded protein: CASSRGQGGTEAFF.